This T cell receptor beta chain was captured in a study of blood T cell repertoires in COVID-19. Trimming stripped 4 bases from V and 1 base from J, with 7 bases between. Germline V gene data show CDR1 as SSHAT and CDR2 as FNYEAQ (reference sequence). The CDR3 totals 13 residues. This table comes from immunoSEQ multiplex PCR, and its TCRdb copy is limited to in-frame clones, with some not included. The data show approximately 210,000 clones, about nine tenths seen once. Specimen: peripheral blood. The chain uses TRBV7-7 and TRBJ1-1, with D unresolved. This clonotype was obtained from a woman between 40 and 50 years old with acute or convalescent COVID-19. Here the CDR3 DNA reads TGTGCCAGCAGCTCGGACTGGAACACTGAAGCTTTCTTT. Its translation is CASSSDWNTEAFF.